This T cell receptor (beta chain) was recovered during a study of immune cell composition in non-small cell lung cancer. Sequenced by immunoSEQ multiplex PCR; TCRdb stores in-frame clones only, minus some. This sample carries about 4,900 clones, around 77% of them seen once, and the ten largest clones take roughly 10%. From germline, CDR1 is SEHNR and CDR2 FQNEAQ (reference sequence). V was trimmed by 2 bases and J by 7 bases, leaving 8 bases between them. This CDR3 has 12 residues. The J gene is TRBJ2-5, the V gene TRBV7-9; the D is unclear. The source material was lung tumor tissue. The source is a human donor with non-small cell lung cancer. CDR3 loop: CASSLLSGTQYF. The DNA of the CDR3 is TGTGCCAGCAGCTTACTTTCGGGGACCCAGTACTTC. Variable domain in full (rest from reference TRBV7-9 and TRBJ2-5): DTGVSQNPRHKITKRGQNVTFRCDPISEHNRLYWYRQTLGQGPEFLTYFQNEAQLEKSRLLSDRFSAERPKGSFSTLEIQRTEQGDSAMYLCASSLLSGTQYFGPGTRLLVL.